The rows below give T cell receptor beta chains drawn from one sample of a study of T cells in Graves' hyperthyroidism and ophthalmopathy. TCRdb re-analysed the multiplex PCR reads in MiXCR, keeping a single row per CDR3 protein. The sample gives about 560,000 distinct CDR3 sequences, about a sixth of which show up once; under 20% is in the top ten. Sequencing input: blood. Receptors were obtained from a woman aged 18 to 35 with Graves' hyperthyroidism. CDR3s include the opening cysteine and the closing phenylalanine or tryptophan. A D gene is named only where the DNA matches it firmly. Part of the rows lack a size; the others show once, few, many or a class for expanded clones.

d_call	cdr3_length	v_call	j_call	clone_size	cdr3_aa	cdr3_nt
.	12	TRBV6-1	TRBJ2-1	.	CASRRIPSEQFF	TGTGCCAGCAGGCGGATTCCGAGTGAGCAGTTCTTC
.	14	TRBV5-1	TRBJ1-2	many	CASSSRTEEYGYTF	TGCGCCAGCAGCTCCCGGACAGAGGAGTATGGCTACACCTTC
TRBD1	14	TRBV19	TRBJ1-5	few	CASSRDRENQPQHF	TGTGCCAGTAGTAGAGACAGGGAGAATCAGCCCCAGCATTTT
.	13	TRBV6-1	TRBJ2-7	many	CASRQVNSYEQYF	TGTGCCAGCAGACAGGTGAACTCCTACGAGCAGTACTTC
.	11	TRBV2	TRBJ2-1	few	CASSENLEQFF	TGTGCCAGCAGTGAGAACCTCGAGCAGTTCTTC
.	14	TRBV3-1	TRBJ2-1	.	CASSSRAITNEQFF	TGTGCCAGCAGCTCCAGGGCCATCACCAATGAGCAGTTCTTC
TRBD1	16	TRBV11-2	TRBJ2-3	.	CASSPRGQGGTDTQYF	TGTGCCAGCAGCCCCAGAGGACAGGGAGGCACAGATACGCAGTATTTT
TRBD2	19	TRBV6-2/TRBV6-3	TRBJ2-1	many	CASSYPRTSGGSFLGEQFF	TGTGCCAGCAGTTACCCCCGGACTAGCGGGGGATCGTTTTTAGGCGAGCAGTTCTTC
.	15	TRBV24-1	TRBJ2-1	many	CATSDLVGSWNEQFF	TGTGCCACCAGTGACCTTGTCGGGTCATGGAATGAGCAGTTCTTC
TRBD1	16	TRBV6-1	TRBJ1-3	.	CASSEIPTGTRNTIYF	TGTGCCAGCAGTGAAATTCCGACAGGGACGAGGAACACCATATATTTT
TRBD1	18	TRBV5-5	TRBJ1-5	many	CASSLGRTGGLSNQPQHF	TGTGCCAGCAGCTTGGGAAGGACAGGGGGCCTAAGCAATCAGCCCCAGCATTTT
.	17	TRBV20-1	TRBJ2-1	.	CSAREWGASHSYNEQFF	TGCAGTGCTAGAGAATGGGGGGCGTCCCACTCCTACAATGAGCAGTTCTTC
.	14	TRBV7-9	TRBJ2-7	.	CASSETGAGGEQYF	TGTGCCAGCAGCGAGACAGGCGCTGGTGGCGAGCAGTACTTC
.	16	TRBV4-1	TRBJ1-1	.	CASSQDFGGRGTEAFF	TGCGCCAGCAGCCAAGACTTCGGGGGGCGAGGGACTGAAGCTTTCTTT
.	15	TRBV7-3	TRBJ2-5	.	CASTLDPAGKETQYF	TGTGCCAGCACCCTTGACCCAGCCGGGAAGGAGACCCAGTACTTC
.	14	TRBV6-6	TRBJ1-5	few	CASSYNSGDQPQHF	TGTGCCAGCAGTTACAACTCGGGGGATCAGCCCCAGCATTTT
.	14	TRBV12-3/TRBV12-4	TRBJ1-1	many	CASSFRGVYTEAFF	TGTGCCAGCAGTTTTAGGGGCGTCTACACTGAAGCTTTCTTT
.	14	TRBV9	TRBJ1-2	.	CASSVGRVGYGYTF	TGTGCCAGCAGCGTAGGAAGGGTCGGCTATGGCTACACCTTC
.	15	TRBV6-1	TRBJ2-3	many	CASSEDGGTADTQYF	TGTGCCAGCAGTGAAGATGGGGGCACGGCAGATACGCAGTATTTT
TRBD1	17	TRBV18	TRBJ2-4	.	CASSPARQGPSKNIQYF	TGTGCCAGCTCACCCGCCCGACAGGGACCGTCCAAAAACATTCAGTACTTC
TRBD1	13	TRBV20-1	TRBJ1-5	many	CSAGQGPNQPQHF	TGCAGTGCCGGACAGGGGCCCAATCAGCCCCAGCATTTT
TRBD2	16	TRBV6-6	TRBJ2-5	many	CASSYLAGGAGETQYF	TGTGCCAGCAGTTACCTGGCGGGAGGCGCTGGCGAGACCCAGTACTTC
.	15	TRBV11-1	TRBJ2-5	many	CASSAGTRVTGTQYF	TGTGCCAGCAGTGCAGGTACCAGGGTCACAGGGACCCAGTACTTC
.	17	TRBV7-8	TRBJ2-1	few	CASSLRGARVWHHEQFF	TGTGCCAGCAGCCTACGCGGGGCGAGGGTATGGCATCATGAGCAGTTCTTC
.	16	TRBV4-3	TRBJ2-5	.	CASSQSRASFRQTQYF	TGCGCCAGCAGCCAATCCCGGGCTAGCTTTCGACAGACCCAGTACTTC
.	15	TRBV14	TRBJ2-1	many	CASSHARRGYNEQFF	TGTGCCAGCAGCCATGCCAGGAGGGGCTACAATGAGCAGTTCTTC
TRBD2	15	TRBV13	TRBJ2-1	few	CATDTGTSSSNEQFF	TGTGCCACCGATACCGGGACTAGCTCCTCCAATGAGCAGTTCTTC
TRBD2	15	TRBV7-9	TRBJ2-5	many	CASSFTPGLGETQYF	TGTGCCAGCAGCTTTACGCCGGGACTAGGAGAGACCCAGTACTTC
.	15	TRBV20-1	TRBJ1-5	.	CSARVARDADQPQHF	TGCAGTGCTAGAGTTGCCCGGGACGCCGACCAGCCCCAGCATTTT
TRBD1	13	TRBV12-3/TRBV12-4	TRBJ2-5	.	CASRLTGQETQYF	TGTGCCAGCAGACTGACAGGGCAAGAGACCCAGTACTTC
TRBD2	14	TRBV20-1	TRBJ2-3	once	CSANLAGGGDTQYF	TGCAGTGCTAATCTAGCGGGGGGGGGGGATACGCAGTATTTT
.	11	TRBV20-1	TRBJ2-7	many	CSVMSSYEQYF	TGCAGTGTGATGAGCTCCTACGAGCAGTACTTC
TRBD2	15	TRBV19	TRBJ2-7	few	CASSTSSSGGYEQYF	TGTGCCAGTAGTACATCCTCAAGCGGGGGCTACGAGCAGTACTTC
.	14	TRBV4-3	TRBJ1-3	.	CASSLSRAGDTIYF	TGCGCCAGCAGCCTTTCCAGGGCTGGGGACACCATATATTTT
.	12	TRBV2	TRBJ2-1	many	CASSDPSDEQFF	TGTGCCAGCAGTGACCCCAGCGATGAGCAGTTCTTC
.	14	TRBV5-1	TRBJ2-5	.	CASSLAGSWETQYF	TGCGCCAGCAGCTTGGCCGGCTCATGGGAGACCCAGTACTTC
.	16	TRBV7-6	TRBJ2-6	few	CASSLVGRSGANVLTF	TGTGCCAGCAGCTTAGTAGGGCGCTCTGGGGCCAACGTCCTGACTTTC
.	14	TRBV15	TRBJ2-3	.	CATVLGGSTDTQYF	TGTGCCACCGTTCTGGGTGGGAGCACAGATACGCAGTATTTT
.	14	TRBV29-1	TRBJ1-2	few	CSVGLGFSNYGYTF	TGCAGCGTTGGGCTGGGCTTTAGTAACTATGGCTACACCTTC
.	13	TRBV20-1	TRBJ1-2	few	CSAYPVANYGYTF	TGCAGTGCTTATCCAGTTGCTAACTATGGCTACACCTTC
.	15	TRBV6-2/TRBV6-3	TRBJ2-3	.	CASRKYPGPTDTQYF	TGTGCCAGCAGAAAGTATCCGGGGCCCACAGATACGCAGTATTTT
TRBD2	12	TRBV20-1	TRBJ2-7	many	CSANREDYEQYF	TGCAGTGCTAACCGGGAGGACTACGAGCAGTACTTC
.	15	TRBV9	TRBJ2-5	.	CASSLRRGREETQYF	TGTGCCAGCAGCCTCCGGAGGGGGCGGGAAGAGACCCAGTACTTC
.	15	TRBV20-1	TRBJ2-7	many	CSARDPQAGGYEQYF	TGCAGTGCTAGAGATCCCCAGGCTGGGGGCTACGAGCAGTACTTC
TRBD1	16	TRBV12-3/TRBV12-4	TRBJ1-1	many	CASSFKPGQGNTEAFF	TGTGCCAGCAGTTTTAAGCCGGGACAGGGGAACACTGAAGCTTTCTTT
.	13	TRBV20-1	TRBJ1-2	few	CSATTGEFYGYTF	TGCAGTGCTACGACGGGGGAATTCTATGGCTACACCTTC